This entry features one T cell receptor beta chain sequence. The sample is drawn from a study of T-cell reconstitution after alpha-beta-depleted transplantation in children. Trimming removed 6 bases from V and 4 bases from J; junction bases left unmatched: 10. From germline, CDR1 is MNHNS and CDR2 SASEGT. This CDR3 region has 15 residues. Using unique molecular identifiers, the investigators prepared the TCRbeta library. TCRdb reprocessed the PCR reads with MiXCR, giving one entry per CDR3 protein. The table records some 500,000 distinct CDR3 sequences, 15% to 20% of them present only once. This receptor was obtained from a human donor who donated a stem cell graft to a child with acute lymphoblastic leukemia. The chain combines TRBV6-1 with TRBJ2-5; 8 nucleotides line up with TRBD1. Sequencing used PBMCs from the stem cell graft donor, obtained from the stem cell graft. Here the CDR3 DNA reads TGTGCCAGCAGCCCTCGGACAGGGAGGCCAGAGACCCAGTACTTC. Encoded protein: CASSPRTGRPETQYF.